This TCR beta chain emerged from a study of cytomegalovirus exposure and HLA in healthy donors. The PCR contained 60 Vbeta and 13 Jbeta primers. TCRdb's table, derived via immunoSEQ multiplex PCR, lists solely in-frame clones and lacks some. The repertoire consists of 150,000 to 200,000 clones, with about four fifths occurring once and the leading ten covering approximately 2.2%. Notes on the study in general: Most TCR sequences showed up rarely, but some public TCRs showed up in many donors. By HLA locus, TCR association rates varied in a later analysis, with DRB1 showing the most and HLA-C the fewest. Analyses of presence/absence relied on an assumption of roughly uniform sequencing depth across donors.

As to this clone: What it binds is unknown.

Trimming shortened V by 0 bases and J by 4 bases, and 19 bases separated the two germline ends. The CDR3 is 17 residues long. Per the germline V gene, CDR1 is SGHRS and CDR2 is YFSETQ. Material for sequencing was PBMCs. The sequence was obtained from a woman aged 50 to 65 in good health and CMV-seronegative. This chain connects TRBV5-1 to TRBJ2-5; TRBD2 might be the D (7 bases). The CDR3 here is CASSLGLIRGGAETQYF. CDR3 sequence (DNA): TGCGCCAGCAGCTTGGGACTAATAAGGGGGGGGGCAGAGACCCAGTACTTC.